The rows below give T cell receptor beta chains drawn from one sample of a study of PD-L1 blockade in urothelial cancer. Sequencing was performed with immunoSEQ multiplex PCR; in TCRdb, only in-frame clones are kept and a portion is missing. The table lists approximately 47,000 clones, about 81% of them singletons. This specimen was PBMCs, taken around atezolizumab (anti-PD-L1) treatment. All receptors come from a man aged 45-65 years with urothelial cancer. Each CDR3 is given with its conserved first and last residue. Each record gives: clone size, V gene, J gene, D gene, CDR3 protein, CDR3 DNA. The D gene is left open where the match is weak. The size entry is marked missing in some rows and otherwise reads once, few, many or a size class.

abundance: NA; v_gene: TRBV9; j_gene: TRBJ1-1; d_gene: TRBD1; CDR3aa: CASSVGTAKAFF; CDR3nt: TGTGCCAGCAGCGTCGGGACAGCCAAAGCTTTCTTT
abundance: NA; v_gene: TRBV7-9; j_gene: TRBJ2-5; d_gene: NA; CDR3aa: CASSLPTSGETQYF; CDR3nt: TGTGCCAGCAGCTTACCTACTAGTGGAGAGACCCAGTACTTC
abundance: NA; v_gene: TRBV18; j_gene: TRBJ1-5; d_gene: NA; CDR3aa: CASSRSNVGAGQPQHF; CDR3nt: TGTGCCAGCTCACGGTCCAATGTGGGCGCCGGTCAGCCCCAGCATTTT
abundance: NA; v_gene: TRBV7-2; j_gene: TRBJ2-3; d_gene: NA; CDR3aa: CASSSTGTFSTDTQYF; CDR3nt: TGTGCCAGCAGCTCAACAGGGACCTTTAGCACAGATACGCAGTATTTT
abundance: few; v_gene: TRBV29-1; j_gene: TRBJ1-5; d_gene: NA; CDR3aa: CSVGVDRAQHF; CDR3nt: TGCAGCGTTGGAGTGGATCGGGCCCAGCATTTT
abundance: NA; v_gene: TRBV18; j_gene: TRBJ1-1; d_gene: NA; CDR3aa: CASSPAVTEAFF; CDR3nt: TGTGCCAGCTCACCTGCGGTCACTGAAGCTTTCTTT
abundance: NA; v_gene: TRBV11-2; j_gene: TRBJ2-7; d_gene: NA; CDR3aa: CASSLDLTISSYEQYF; CDR3nt: TGTGCCAGCAGCTTAGATCTTACAATCTCCAGCTACGAGCAGTACTTC
abundance: NA; v_gene: TRBV29-1; j_gene: TRBJ2-7; d_gene: NA; CDR3aa: CSVEVAYEQYF; CDR3nt: TGCAGCGTTGAAGTCGCCTACGAGCAGTACTTC
abundance: NA; v_gene: TRBV7-9; j_gene: TRBJ1-5; d_gene: NA; CDR3aa: CASTPGENQPQHF; CDR3nt: TGTGCCAGCACCCCGGGTGAGAATCAGCCCCAGCATTTT
abundance: NA; v_gene: TRBV11-2; j_gene: TRBJ2-7; d_gene: NA; CDR3aa: CASSLVGVEPGYEQYF; CDR3nt: TGTGCCAGCAGCTTAGTAGGGGTAGAACCCGGTTACGAGCAGTACTTC
abundance: NA; v_gene: TRBV19; j_gene: TRBJ2-5; d_gene: NA; CDR3aa: CASSMGVSKTQYF; CDR3nt: TGTGCCAGTAGTATGGGAGTAAGCAAGACCCAGTACTTC
abundance: NA; v_gene: TRBV14; j_gene: TRBJ1-1; d_gene: NA; CDR3aa: CASSLSRNTEAFF; CDR3nt: TGTGCCAGCAGCCTCTCCAGGAACACTGAAGCTTTCTTT
abundance: NA; v_gene: TRBV28; j_gene: TRBJ1-1; d_gene: TRBD1; CDR3aa: CASSQTGGQNTEAFF; CDR3nt: TGTGCCAGCAGTCAGACAGGGGGGCAGAACACTGAAGCTTTCTTT
abundance: NA; v_gene: TRBV6-4; j_gene: TRBJ2-5; d_gene: TRBD1; CDR3aa: CASRWDRRGEQQETQYF; CDR3nt: TGTGCCAGCAGGTGGGACAGGCGAGGGGAACAACAAGAGACCCAGTACTTC
abundance: NA; v_gene: TRBV11-2; j_gene: TRBJ2-3; d_gene: NA; CDR3aa: CASSLQGPVADTQYF; CDR3nt: TGTGCCAGCAGCTTACAGGGGCCCGTAGCAGATACGCAGTATTTT
abundance: NA; v_gene: TRBV6-5; j_gene: TRBJ1-1; d_gene: TRBD1; CDR3aa: CASIDRGLNTEAFF; CDR3nt: TGTGCCAGCATCGACAGGGGACTAAACACTGAAGCTTTCTTT
abundance: few; v_gene: TRBV19; j_gene: TRBJ2-3; d_gene: NA; CDR3aa: CASSIVGAPTDTQYF; CDR3nt: TGTGCCAGTAGTATAGTAGGAGCCCCCACAGATACGCAGTATTTT
abundance: NA; v_gene: TRBV5-4; j_gene: TRBJ2-1; d_gene: TRBD2; CDR3aa: CASSLAGGAYNEQFF; CDR3nt: TGTGCCAGCAGCTTAGCGGGAGGAGCCTACAATGAGCAGTTCTTC
abundance: once; v_gene: TRBV5-1; j_gene: TRBJ2-3; d_gene: TRBD2; CDR3aa: CASSLELAGGLTEADTQYF; CDR3nt: TGCGCCAGCAGCTTGGAACTAGCGGGGGGCCTGACCGAGGCAGATACGCAGTATTTT
abundance: once; v_gene: TRBV7-2; j_gene: TRBJ1-1; d_gene: NA; CDR3aa: CASSPQQGVTEAFF; CDR3nt: TGTGCCAGCAGCCCACAACAGGGTGTCACTGAAGCTTTCTTT
abundance: NA; v_gene: TRBV6-6; j_gene: TRBJ2-1; d_gene: TRBD2; CDR3aa: CASSYVGTSPNEQFF; CDR3nt: TGTGCCAGCAGTTACGTCGGGACTAGCCCCAATGAGCAGTTCTTC
abundance: once; v_gene: TRBV5-6; j_gene: TRBJ1-3; d_gene: NA; CDR3aa: CASSLSQGNTIYF; CDR3nt: TGTGCCAGCAGCTTGAGCCAGGGGAACACCATATATTTT
abundance: NA; v_gene: TRBV29-1; j_gene: TRBJ1-1; d_gene: NA; CDR3aa: CSVGSGDLAEAFF; CDR3nt: TGCAGCGTTGGATCGGGTGATTTGGCTGAAGCTTTCTTT
abundance: few; v_gene: TRBV5-1; j_gene: TRBJ1-2; d_gene: TRBD1; CDR3aa: CASSSSSGTANYGYTF; CDR3nt: TGCGCCAGCAGCTCCTCTTCCGGGACAGCAAACTATGGCTACACCTTC
abundance: NA; v_gene: TRBV5-5; j_gene: TRBJ2-5; d_gene: NA; CDR3aa: CASSFQTSPQETQYF; CDR3nt: TGTGCCAGCAGCTTTCAAACTAGCCCACAAGAGACCCAGTACTTC
abundance: NA; v_gene: TRBV5-1; j_gene: TRBJ1-1; d_gene: NA; CDR3aa: CASSGTLTMQAFF; CDR3nt: TGCGCCAGCAGCGGGACTTTGACCATGCAAGCTTTCTTT
abundance: NA; v_gene: TRBV6-5; j_gene: TRBJ2-2; d_gene: TRBD1; CDR3aa: CASSYSTTGLGELFF; CDR3nt: TGTGCCAGCAGTTACTCTACGACAGGGTTAGGGGAGCTGTTTTTT
abundance: NA; v_gene: TRBV5-4; j_gene: TRBJ2-1; d_gene: TRBD2; CDR3aa: CASSPSGVRRNEQFF; CDR3nt: TGTGCCAGCAGTCCGAGCGGGGTCCGGAGGAATGAGCAGTTCTTC
abundance: once; v_gene: TRBV18; j_gene: TRBJ2-1; d_gene: NA; CDR3aa: CASSPPTTGNYHEQFF; CDR3nt: TGTGCCAGCTCACCACCAACAACAGGGAATTACCATGAGCAGTTCTTC
abundance: NA; v_gene: TRBV2; j_gene: TRBJ1-1; d_gene: TRBD1; CDR3aa: CASSTARGGAGGLNTEAFF; CDR3nt: TGTGCCAGCAGCACCGCGCGGGGTGGGGCAGGGGGGCTTAACACTGAAGCTTTCTTT
abundance: NA; v_gene: TRBV10-1; j_gene: TRBJ2-5; d_gene: TRBD1; CDR3aa: CASSEPGQQETQYF; CDR3nt: TGCGCCAGCAGTGAGCCGGGACAGCAAGAGACCCAGTACTTC
abundance: NA; v_gene: TRBV30; j_gene: TRBJ2-1; d_gene: NA; CDR3aa: CAWTDGGFNEQFF; CDR3nt: TGTGCCTGGACCGACGGGGGTTTCAATGAGCAGTTCTTC
abundance: NA; v_gene: TRBV9; j_gene: TRBJ1-5; d_gene: TRBD1; CDR3aa: CASSRGRSNQPQHF; CDR3nt: TGTGCCAGCTCCAGGGGGCGCAGCAATCAGCCCCAGCATTTT
abundance: few; v_gene: TRBV7-6; j_gene: TRBJ1-6; d_gene: TRBD1; CDR3aa: CASSPGTGRTPLHF; CDR3nt: TGTGCCAGCAGCCCAGGGACAGGGCGAACACCCCTCCACTTT
abundance: NA; v_gene: TRBV6-6; j_gene: TRBJ1-2; d_gene: NA; CDR3aa: CASRQSAGGYTF; CDR3nt: TGTGCCAGCAGACAGTCGGCGGGTGGCTACACCTTC
abundance: NA; v_gene: TRBV5-1; j_gene: TRBJ2-1; d_gene: NA; CDR3aa: CASSLVVHQGGEQFF; CDR3nt: TGCGCCAGCAGCTTGGTGGTCCACCAGGGTGGTGAGCAGTTCTTC
abundance: NA; v_gene: TRBV6-1; j_gene: TRBJ1-6; d_gene: TRBD1; CDR3aa: CASTLTTGDNSPLHF; CDR3nt: TGTGCCAGCACCCTAACGACAGGGGATAATTCACCCCTCCACTTT
abundance: NA; v_gene: TRBV7-2; j_gene: TRBJ2-1; d_gene: TRBD1; CDR3aa: CASSQTITGGARREQFF; CDR3nt: TGTGCCAGCAGCCAAACCATTACAGGGGGCGCGAGGAGGGAGCAGTTCTTC
abundance: NA; v_gene: TRBV15; j_gene: TRBJ2-1; d_gene: NA; CDR3aa: CATSSRGQIYNEQFF; CDR3nt: TGTGCCACCAGCTCGCGGGGACAGATCTACAATGAGCAGTTCTTC
abundance: NA; v_gene: TRBV11-2; j_gene: TRBJ2-1; d_gene: NA; CDR3aa: CASTPRLVSYNEQFF; CDR3nt: TGTGCCAGCACCCCGAGACTAGTTTCCTACAATGAGCAGTTCTTC
abundance: NA; v_gene: TRBV11-3; j_gene: TRBJ2-7; d_gene: TRBD2; CDR3aa: CASSLGTRDYEQYF; CDR3nt: TGTGCCAGCAGCTTAGGGACTAGAGACTACGAGCAGTACTTC
abundance: few; v_gene: TRBV6-4; j_gene: TRBJ2-1; d_gene: NA; CDR3aa: CASSDEAGPYNEQFF; CDR3nt: TGTGCCAGCAGTGACGAAGCGGGCCCCTACAATGAGCAGTTCTTC
abundance: NA; v_gene: TRBV4-1; j_gene: TRBJ1-5; d_gene: NA; CDR3aa: CASSRQALSNQPQHF; CDR3nt: TGCGCCAGCAGCCGGCAGGCTCTTAGCAATCAGCCCCAGCATTTT
abundance: few; v_gene: TRBV7-8; j_gene: TRBJ2-1; d_gene: TRBD2; CDR3aa: CASSLVGGSSTEQFF; CDR3nt: TGTGCCAGCAGCTTAGTGGGCGGGAGCTCGACTGAGCAGTTCTTC
abundance: NA; v_gene: TRBV18; j_gene: TRBJ1-1; d_gene: TRBD1; CDR3aa: CASSRTGQNTEAFF; CDR3nt: TGTGCCAGCTCACGGACAGGCCAGAACACTGAAGCTTTCTTT
abundance: few; v_gene: TRBV10-1; j_gene: TRBJ1-2; d_gene: NA; CDR3aa: CASPRPYGYTF; CDR3nt: TGCGCCAGCCCGAGGCCATATGGCTACACCTTC
abundance: NA; v_gene: TRBV28; j_gene: TRBJ1-2; d_gene: NA; CDR3aa: CASSSPTTQFYGYTF; CDR3nt: TGTGCCAGCAGTTCCCCTACGACTCAGTTCTATGGCTACACCTTC
abundance: once; v_gene: TRBV4-1; j_gene: TRBJ2-7; d_gene: TRBD2; CDR3aa: CASSQGLANYEQYF; CDR3nt: TGCGCCAGCAGCCAAGGACTAGCCAACTACGAGCAGTACTTC
abundance: NA; v_gene: TRBV11-2; j_gene: TRBJ1-1; d_gene: NA; CDR3aa: CASSAGGGLPGTTEAFF; CDR3nt: TGTGCCAGCAGCGCGGGGGGCGGGCTCCCTGGTACCACTGAAGCTTTCTTT
abundance: NA; v_gene: TRBV28; j_gene: TRBJ2-1; d_gene: NA; CDR3aa: CASSRFPGGQAREQFF; CDR3nt: TGTGCCAGCAGTCGGTTTCCGGGGGGCCAAGCCCGTGAGCAGTTCTTC
abundance: NA; v_gene: TRBV6-5; j_gene: TRBJ2-7; d_gene: TRBD1; CDR3aa: CASRLGQGAYEQYF; CDR3nt: TGTGCCAGCAGATTGGGACAGGGGGCCTACGAGCAGTACTTC
abundance: NA; v_gene: TRBV6-1; j_gene: TRBJ2-7; d_gene: TRBD1; CDR3aa: CASSEDRPPTYEQYF; CDR3nt: TGTGCCAGCAGCGAGGACAGGCCTCCAACCTACGAGCAGTACTTC
abundance: NA; v_gene: TRBV11-2; j_gene: TRBJ2-5; d_gene: NA; CDR3aa: CASTSRRGTQYF; CDR3nt: TGTGCCAGCACCTCTAGACGGGGGACCCAGTACTTC
abundance: NA; v_gene: TRBV6-5; j_gene: TRBJ1-5; d_gene: NA; CDR3aa: CASSYSFTADQPQHF; CDR3nt: TGTGCCAGCAGTTACTCGTTTACAGCGGATCAGCCCCAGCATTTT
abundance: NA; v_gene: TRBV6-4; j_gene: TRBJ2-1; d_gene: TRBD2; CDR3aa: CASSGTSGGNEQFF; CDR3nt: TGTGCCAGCAGTGGGACTAGCGGGGGGAATGAGCAGTTCTTC
abundance: few; v_gene: TRBV13; j_gene: TRBJ1-4; d_gene: NA; CDR3aa: CASTLGYGIPEKLFF; CDR3nt: TGTGCCAGCACTTTGGGATACGGGATTCCTGAAAAACTGTTTTTT
abundance: NA; v_gene: TRBV5-1; j_gene: TRBJ1-4; d_gene: NA; CDR3aa: CANGTHSGTTNEKLFF; CDR3nt: TGCGCCAACGGAACCCATTCCGGGACAACTAATGAAAAACTGTTTTTT
abundance: NA; v_gene: TRBV5-8; j_gene: TRBJ1-2; d_gene: NA; CDR3aa: CASSLEGASYGYTF; CDR3nt: TGTGCCAGCAGCTTGGAAGGGGCATCCTATGGCTACACCTTC
abundance: few; v_gene: TRBV5-1; j_gene: TRBJ1-3; d_gene: TRBD1; CDR3aa: CASSPGTGRNTIYF; CDR3nt: TGCGCCAGCAGCCCCGGGACAGGGAGAAACACCATATATTTT
abundance: once; v_gene: TRBV10-3; j_gene: TRBJ1-1; d_gene: NA; CDR3aa: CAISRTDSNTEAFF; CDR3nt: TGTGCCATCAGCCGGACAGACTCGAACACTGAAGCTTTCTTT